This T cell receptor beta chain was retrieved from a study of blood T cell repertoires in COVID-19. Study context: The United States, Italy and Spain provided the acute and convalescent COVID-19 samples.

Germline CDR1 SGHAT, CDR2 FQNNGV. V was shortened by 5 bases and J by 1 base, with 5 bases between the two germline ends. The CDR3 covers 13 residues. Those who participated ranged in age from about 18 to 89 years and resided in 20 to 25 US areas. Researchers sorted participants into cohorts using their self-reported clinical history. No more than 2 weeks before study entry, exposed participants had met a case of COVID-19. Measured with immunoSEQ multiplex PCR; TCRdb has only the in-frame clones, and not every one. Of a few hundred thousand clones in the sample, about four fifths were seen once. This clone has a single count.

Sequencing was done on a sample of PBMCs or T cells enriched from blood (not recorded which). The chain couples TRBV11-2 to TRBJ2-2, with D unresolved. The clonotype was recovered from a man aged 35 to 55 who had been exposed to COVID-19. CDR3 sequence (DNA): TGTGCCAGCAGCCCCAGGAACACCGGGGAGCTGTTTTTT. It translates to CASSPRNTGELFF.